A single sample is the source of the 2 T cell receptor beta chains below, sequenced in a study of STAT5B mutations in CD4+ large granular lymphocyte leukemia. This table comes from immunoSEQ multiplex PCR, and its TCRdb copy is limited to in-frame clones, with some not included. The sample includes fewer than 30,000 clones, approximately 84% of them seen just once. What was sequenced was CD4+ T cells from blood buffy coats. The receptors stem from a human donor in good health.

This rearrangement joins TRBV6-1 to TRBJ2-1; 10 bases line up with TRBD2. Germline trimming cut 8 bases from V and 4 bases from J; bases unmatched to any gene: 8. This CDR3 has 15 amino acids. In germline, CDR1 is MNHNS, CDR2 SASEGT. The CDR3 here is CASVPLAGVYNEQFF. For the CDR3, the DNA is TGTGCCAGCGTCCCTCTAGCGGGGGTTTACAATGAGCAGTTCTTC.

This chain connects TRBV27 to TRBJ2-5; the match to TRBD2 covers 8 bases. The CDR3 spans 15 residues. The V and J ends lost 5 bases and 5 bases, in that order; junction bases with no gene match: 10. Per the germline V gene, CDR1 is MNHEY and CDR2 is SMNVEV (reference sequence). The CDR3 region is CASSKLAAPRETQYF. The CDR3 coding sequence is TGTGCCAGCAGTAAACTAGCGGCGCCTAGGGAGACCCAGTACTTC.